These 10 T cell receptor beta chains originate from one sample sequenced in a study of siplizumab effects on memory and regulatory T cells. Sequencing was performed with immunoSEQ multiplex PCR; in TCRdb, only in-frame clones are kept and a portion is missing. The sample lists 50,000 to 55,000 clones; over 85% were seen once. Sample: CD8+ T cells sorted from blood. These receptors all stem from a human donor in good health.

V usage is TRBV7-6 and J usage is TRBJ2-1, with TRBD1 identical over 7 bases. Germline assignment: CDR1 SGHVS and CDR2 FNYEAQ. V dropped 5 bases and J dropped 8; count of bases not matched to a gene: 15. CDR3 length: 16 residues. This CDR3 is CASSVLGGQLHYEQFF. The CDR3 region has the DNA TGTGCCAGCAGCGTTCTAGGGGGCCAACTCCACTATGAGCAGTTCTTC. The whole variable domain, filled in from reference TRBV7-6 and TRBJ2-1, reads GAGVSQSPRYKVTKRGQDVALRCDPISGHVSLYWYRQALGQGPEFLTYFNYEAQQDKSGLPNDRFSAERPEGSISTLTIQRTEQRDSAMYRCASSVLGGQLHYEQFFGPGTRLTVL.

This chain connects TRBV11-2 to TRBJ2-1, with unresolved D. V was clipped by 5 bases and J by 0 bases, with 11 bases between them. Germline V gene data show CDR1 as SGHAT and CDR2 as FQNNGV. The CDR3 has 15 amino acids. For the CDR3, the DNA is TGTGCCAGCAGCGAATATCTTAGCTCCTACAATGAGCAGTTCTTC. Its translation is CASSEYLSSYNEQFF.

The chain combines TRBV6-5 with TRBJ2-7; maybe TRBD1 (6 bases). Trimming took off 5 bases at V and 6 bases at J, with 17 bases between the two ends. Germline CDR1 is MNHEY and CDR2 is SVGAGI. This CDR3 region has 14 residues. The CDR3 protein is CASSNTGSRLEQYF. The CDR3 DNA sequence: TGTGCCAGCAGTAACACAGGGAGTAGGCTCGAGCAGTACTTC.

The rearrangement links TRBV5-1 to TRBJ1-2; D unclear. CDR3 length: 16 amino acids. Trimming took off 0 bases at V and 6 bases at J, with 18 bases between the two ends. Germline V gene lookup returns CDR1 SGHRS and CDR2 YFSETQ. The CDR3 nucleotides are TGCGCCAGCAGCTTGGAAGGTTCGGCAGGTGGGAATGGCTACACCTTC. Its protein is CASSLEGSAGGNGYTF.

This chain uses TRBV19 with TRBJ1-1; tentative D call: TRBD1 (6 bases). The germline gives CDR1 LNHDA, CDR2 SQIVND (reference sequence). Trimming shortened V by 6 bases and J by 9 bases, and 14 bases separated the two germline ends. This CDR3 is 12 amino acids long. The CDR3 loop is CASSWGRGQAFF. The CDR3 bases are TGTGCCAGTAGCTGGGGCAGGGGACAAGCTTTCTTT.

The chain has TRBV28 and TRBJ2-5; D remains unclear. Germline V CDR1 and CDR2: MDHEN, SYDVKM. The CDR3 sequence is 14 residues long. V lost 4 bases to trimming and J lost 7 bases, with 16 bases between them. CDR3 residues: CASSWVYQGGTQYF. The CDR3 DNA sequence: TGTGCCAGCAGTTGGGTTTATCAAGGTGGGACCCAGTACTTC.

The V gene is TRBV5-6, the J gene TRBJ2-2, with D possibly being TRBD1 (6 bases). The CDR3 spans 14 residues. The germline V gene has CDR1 SGHDT and CDR2 YYEEEE. The ends were cut back, 5 bases at V and 7 bases at J, with 15 bases in the middle. The chain's CDR3 is CASRRGTGLGELFF. As DNA, the CDR3 is TGTGCCAGCAGGCGAGGTACAGGGCTCGGGGAGCTGTTTTTT.

J is TRBJ2-5 and V is TRBV28, with unresolved D. V gave up 3 bases and J gave up 6 bases, with 11 bases separating them. Per germline, CDR1 MDHEN and CDR2 SYDVKM. The CDR3 totals 13 residues. The CDR3 DNA is TGTGCCAGCAGTTTCCCCGGTAGGCAGACCCAGTACTTC. Protein: CASSFPGRQTQYF.

The chain uses TRBV19 and TRBJ1-4, with D perhaps TRBD1 (5 bases). The CDR3 length is 15 residues. The germline gives CDR1 LNHDA, CDR2 SQIVND (reference sequence). Trimming took off 7 bases at V and 5 bases at J, with 17 bases between the two ends. The CDR3 DNA follows: TGTGCCAGTACCGACCTCTGGGGGGGAAATGAAAAACTGTTTTTT. Amino acids: CASTDLWGGNEKLFF.

The chain is built from TRBV4-1 and TRBJ2-5; possibly TRBD1 for D (7 bases). The DNA end favors TRBJ2-7, so the J call may be wrong. Germline V gives CDR1 MGHRA, CDR2 YSYEKL. The CDR3 length is 16 residues. The CDR3 loop is CASSPGQGGGSYEQYF. DNA for the CDR3: TGCGCCAGCAGCCCCGGTCAGGGGGGAGGTTCCTACGAGCAGTACTTC.